Below, 26 T cell receptor beta chains from the same sample are listed, as sequenced in a study of human T cells and chemical hapten exposure. Specified time point: pre-sensitization, week 0. The treatment denotes: therapeutic diphenylcyclopropenone sensitization with weekly scalp DPC. One entry per CDR3 protein results from TCRdb running MiXCR on the RACE reads. Among 270,000 or so distinct CDR3 sequences listed, just under 8% were seen once. Sequencing was performed on whole blood, taken in connection with sensitization to the hapten diphenylcyclopropenone (DPC). These receptors originate from a man younger than 35 with alopecia areata. Some clones in this sample may be carry-over from other donors' samples.

Details on this clonotype: The junction does not match germline at one end; this may be a read error. V and J are TRBV11-3 and TRBJ2-7, with D uncertain. Looked up from germline, CDR1 is SGHNT and CDR2 is YENEEA. The CDR3 covers 14 residues. CDR3: CASSLDTRHHEQYF. The CDR3 DNA reads TGTGCCAGCAGCCTAGACACGCGGCATCACGAGCAGTACTTC.

This clonotype has a count of ten or more. This chain connects TRBV7-2 to TRBJ2-2; 9 bases map to TRBD1. V trimming: 1 base; J trimming: 5 bases; junction bases outside the gene matches: 2. Germline V CDR1 and CDR2: SGHTA, FQGNSA. The CDR3 extends over 15 amino acids. CDR3 coding DNA: TGTGCCAGCAGCTTAGGGGACAGGGATACCGGGGAGCTGTTTTTT. Translating it yields CASSLGDRDTGELFF.

This clonotype was observed a handful of times. The J gene is TRBJ2-3, the V gene TRBV5-1; D is unresolved. Trimming removed 4 bases at V and 4 bases at J, with 13 bases between. Germline CDR1 is SGHRS and CDR2 is YFSETQ. This CDR3 has 14 residues. CDR3 DNA: TGCGCCAGCAGCCCATGGGTTCTCCCAGATACGCAGTATTTT. Translated: CASSPWVLPDTQYF.

This clonotype was counted between two and nine times. The chain joins TRBV29-1 to TRBJ1-2; D may be TRBD1 (6 bases). Per the germline V gene, CDR1 is SQVTM and CDR2 is ANQGSEA. V shed 4 bases and J shed 0 bases, with 12 bases lying between them. This CDR3 has 14 residues. CDR3 loop: CSVVRQDSNYGYTF. In nucleotides, the CDR3 is TGCAGCGTTGTACGACAGGATTCTAACTATGGCTACACCTTC. Looking up the rest from reference TRBV29-1 and TRBJ1-2 gives the full variable domain: SAVISQKPSRDICQRGTSLTIQCQVDSQVTMMFWYRQQPGQSLTLIATANQGSEATYESGFVIDKFPISRPNLTFSTLTVSNMSPEDSSIYLCSVVRQDSNYGYTFGSGTRLTVV.

This clonotype was detected only a few times. V usage is TRBV20-1 and J usage is TRBJ2-3; D may correspond to TRBD1 or TRBD2 (5 bases each). CDR1 is DFQATT, CDR2 SNEGSKA, per germline (reference sequence). Trimming took off 3 bases at V and 6 bases at J, with 19 bases between the two ends. The CDR3 is made up of 15 amino acids. CDR3 DNA: TGCAGTGCTAGGAATCCCTCGACGGGGCAGGATACGCAGTATTTT. Protein: CSARNPSTGQDTQYF.

The table lists this clonotype with a few counts. CDR3 protein: CASSLRREETQYF. The CDR3 nucleotides read TGTGCCAGCAGCTTAAGGCGAGAAGAGACCCAGTACTTC. This chain uses TRBV7-3 with TRBJ2-5; D is uncertain. The CDR3 covers 13 residues. The V gene lost 1 base and the J gene lost 3 bases, with 6 bases spanning the gap. CDR1 SGHTA and CDR2 FQGTGA come from the germline V gene.

This clonotype was observed at least ten times. The chain employs TRBV28 and TRBJ2-7, with 8 bases that match TRBD1. With 3 bases clipped from V and 0 bases from J, the junction kept 7 bases outside the gene matches. Per germline, CDR1 MDHEN and CDR2 SYDVKM. The length of the CDR3 is 16 residues. The CDR3 is CASSLGTGLSSYEQYF. CDR3 in DNA: TGTGCCAGCAGTTTGGGGACAGGCTTGAGCTCCTACGAGCAGTACTTC.

This clonotype was seen repeatedly, ten times or more. The chain combines TRBV6-5 with TRBJ1-1; D not resolved. The germline V and J ends were trimmed by 3 bases and 4 bases, with 15 bases remaining between them. Germline lookup yields CDR1 MNHEY and CDR2 SVGAGI. This CDR3 contains 15 residues. CDR3 coding DNA: TGTGCCAGCAGTTATTCGGCGGACTTGGGCACTGAAGCTTTCTTT. Protein: CASSYSADLGTEAFF.

The chain couples TRBV28 to TRBJ1-4, with 9 bases that match TRBD1. Per germline, CDR1 MDHEN and CDR2 SYDVKM. The ends lost 2 bases at V and 7 bases at J; junction bases unmatched: 5. The CDR3 is 15 residues long. The CDR3, as DNA: TGTGCCAGCAGTTTACTCGGACAGGGGACTGAAAAACTGTTTTTT. Amino acid sequence: CASSLLGQGTEKLFF.

In its sample, this clonotype was seen a few times. CDR3 protein: CASSRGPGQGFTGANVLTF. CDR3 sequence (DNA): TGTGCCAGCAGCCGGGGGCCGGGACAGGGGTTTACTGGGGCCAACGTCCTGACTTTC. The chain is built from TRBV7-9 and TRBJ2-6; 10 bases match TRBD1. The germline V gene has CDR1 SEHNR and CDR2 FQNEAQ (reference sequence). The J segment lost 2 bases and the V segment lost 5 bases, leaving 12 bases of the junction unmatched. The CDR3 has 19 amino acids.

This clonotype showed up many times. The CDR3 DNA reads TGCGCCAGCAGGACAGGGCCGGAATTGGGCGAGCAGTACGTC. Translating it yields CASRTGPELGEQYV. V is TRBV5-1 and J is TRBJ2-7, with 7 bases identical to TRBD1. CDR1 and CDR2 (germline): SGHRS, YFSETQ. The CDR3 is 14 residues long. J was trimmed by 6 bases and V by 5 bases; bases with no gene match: 11.

V gene TRBV28 combines with J gene TRBJ1-1; weak D call: TRBD1 (6 bases). CDR3 length equals 17 residues. The germline V gene encodes CDR1 MDHEN and CDR2 SYDVKM. Trimming removed 3 bases from V and 3 bases from J, with 20 bases in between. The CDR3 DNA follows: TGTGCCAGCAGTTTGCTCGGGGGCGCAGCTTTGGACACTGAAGCTTTCTTT. This translates into CASSLLGGAALDTEAFF. The variable domain in full, completed from reference TRBV28 and TRBJ1-1, reads DVKVTQSSRYLVKRTGEKVFLECVQDMDHENMFWYRQDPGLGLRLIYFSYDVKMKEKGDIPEGYSVSREKKERFSLILESASTNQTSMYLCASSLLGGAALDTEAFFGQGTRLTVV.

The J gene is TRBJ1-5, the V gene TRBV6-5, with D unresolved. Germline-derived CDR1 and CDR2 are MNHEY and SVGAGI. Trimming stripped 6 bases from V and 0 bases from J, with 6 bases between. This CDR3 is built from 13 residues. The CDR3 loop is CASSRYSNQPQHF. CDR3 coding DNA: TGTGCCAGCAGCAGGTATAGCAATCAGCCCCAGCATTTT.

In this sample, this clonotype turned up a few times. The V gene is TRBV24-1, the J gene TRBJ1-1, with 12 bases lining up with TRBD1. CDR1 and CDR2 (germline): KGHDR, SFDVKD. V was clipped by 5 bases and J by 5 bases; unmatched bases: 23. This CDR3 has 21 residues. The CDR3 here is CATSVSGAGTGGSRGKTEAFF. The DNA for the CDR3 is TGTGCCACCAGTGTTTCGGGCGCCGGGACAGGGGGCTCCCGAGGGAAAACTGAAGCTTTCTTT.

This clonotype showed up many times. J is TRBJ2-5 and V is TRBV6-2 or TRBV6-3; 9 nucleotides agree with TRBD2. Germline CDR1 and CDR2: MNHEY and SVGEGT. The CDR3 runs 15 residues. The trim removed 0 bases at V and 6 bases at J, leaving 5 bases unmatched. CDR3 residues: CASSYSSSGVQTQYF. The CDR3 DNA reads TGTGCCAGCAGTTACTCGTCTAGCGGGGTACAGACCCAGTACTTC.

This clonotype was picked up a small number of times. The V and J genes are TRBV7-9 and TRBJ1-5; D is possibly TRBD1 (5 bases). The germline V gene has CDR1 SEHNR and CDR2 FQNEAQ (reference sequence). V was shortened by 9 bases and J by 0 bases, with 18 bases between the two germline ends. The CDR3 is 16 residues long. CDR3 nucleotides: TGTGCCAGTTCCGACGTCGGGGGATATAGCAATCAGCCCCAGCATTTT. Protein sequence: CASSDVGGYSNQPQHF.

V usage is TRBV12-3 or TRBV12-4 and J usage is TRBJ1-1; 9 positions match TRBD1. Unmatched junction bases numbered 12, after V lost 1 base and J lost 0 bases. The CDR3 runs 19 residues. CDR3 amino acids: CASSLVQGALLPMNTEAFF. The CDR3 DNA sequence: TGTGCCAGCAGTTTAGTACAGGGGGCCCTCCTACCTATGAACACTGAAGCTTTCTTT.

This clonotype was counted only a few times. J is TRBJ1-2 and V is TRBV2; tentative D call: TRBD1 (5 bases). Germline lookup yields CDR1 SNHLY and CDR2 FYNNEI. V shed 5 bases and J shed 4 bases, with 11 bases lying between them. CDR3 length: 13 amino acids. CDR3 in DNA: TGTGCCAGCAGTACGACAGAAGCCTATGGCTACACCTTC. Translating it yields CASSTTEAYGYTF.

This clonotype was seen a handful of times. The chain carries TRBV27 and TRBJ1-5, with TRBD1 identical over 7 bases. Looked up from germline, CDR1 is MNHEY and CDR2 is SMNVEV (reference sequence). The length of the CDR3 is 15 residues. The V and J ends lost 6 bases and 3 bases, in that order; junction bases with no gene match: 8. The CDR3 protein is CASRQRQGLNQPQHF. In DNA, the CDR3 is TGTGCCAGCAGACAAAGACAGGGACTCAATCAGCCCCAGCATTTT.

This clonotype was counted at least ten times. This chain connects TRBV29-1 to TRBJ1-2; tentatively, D is TRBD1 (6 bases). Trimming shortened V by 7 bases and J by 0 bases, and 15 bases separated the two germline ends. Germline values: CDR1 SQVTM, CDR2 ANQGSEA. The CDR3 extends over 14 amino acids. CDR3 sequence (DNA): TGCAGCGCCACAAACCCAGGGGCTAACTATGGCTACACCTTC. It is translated as CSATNPGANYGYTF. The full variable domain, its missing parts supplied by reference TRBV29-1 and TRBJ1-2, is SAVISQKPSRDICQRGTSLTIQCQVDSQVTMMFWYRQQPGQSLTLIATANQGSEATYESGFVIDKFPISRPNLTFSTLTVSNMSPEDSSIYLCSATNPGANYGYTFGSGTRLTVV.

This clonotype was counted at least ten times. This sequence joins TRBV4-3 and TRBJ2-7, with TRBD1 matching 8 bases. Germline CDR1 and CDR2: LGHNA and YSLEER. This CDR3 spans 15 amino acids. V shed 4 bases and J 6 bases; nucleotides not matched to a gene: 11. CDR3 loop: CASSRTGQAPPEQYF. In nucleotides, the CDR3 is TGCGCCAGCAGCCGCACGGGACAGGCCCCACCCGAGCAGTACTTC.

This clonotype was counted a few times. The V and J genes are TRBV4-1 and TRBJ2-5, with 7 bases lining up with TRBD1. CDR1 is MGHRA and CDR2 is YSYEKL in the germline V gene. With V trimmed by 2 bases and J by 1 base, 13 bases remained unmatched. This CDR3 has 18 amino acids. CDR3 DNA sequence: TGCGCCAGCAGCCAATCGGATGCGTGGGACAGCTTCCAAGAGACCCAGTACTTC. As protein: CASSQSDAWDSFQETQYF.

The chain links TRBV5-1 to TRBJ2-3; no definite D call. Germline V CDR1 and CDR2: SGHRS, YFSETQ. This CDR3 comprises 13 residues. The V end was cut by 3 bases, the J end by 0 bases, with 5 bases between. Here the CDR3 reads CASSWKSTDTQYF. The CDR3 DNA follows: TGCGCCAGCAGCTGGAAAAGCACAGATACGCAGTATTTT.

This clonotype was picked up many times. CDR3 coding DNA: TGTGCCAGCAGGGGGACAGGGGACAACTTGAACTATGGCTACACCTTC. It encodes CASRGTGDNLNYGYTF. This chain connects TRBV6-5 to TRBJ1-2; TRBD1 matches at 10 bases. J was trimmed by 2 bases and V by 6 bases; bases with no gene match: 9. Germline lookup yields CDR1 MNHEY and CDR2 SVGAGI. CDR3 length: 16 amino acids.

The chain recombines TRBV20-1 with TRBJ1-1; 7 nucleotides line up with TRBD1. CDR1 DFQATT and CDR2 SNEGSKA come from the germline V gene (reference sequence). The trim removed 2 bases at V and 2 bases at J, leaving 5 bases unmatched. The length of the CDR3 is 14 residues. CDR3 residues: CSARSTGANTEAFF. The CDR3 nucleotides read TGCAGTGCTAGATCTACAGGGGCCAACACTGAAGCTTTCTTT.

This clonotype appeared many times. This sequence joins TRBV27 and TRBJ1-6; weak D call: TRBD1 (5 bases). CDR3 length: 14 residues. V dropped 2 bases and J dropped 6 bases, with 8 bases sitting between them. Germline CDR1 and CDR2: MNHEY and SMNVEV (reference sequence). For the CDR3, the DNA is TGTGCCAGCAGTTTACTTGACAGTAATTCACCCCTCCACTTT. Translated, it gives CASSLLDSNSPLHF.